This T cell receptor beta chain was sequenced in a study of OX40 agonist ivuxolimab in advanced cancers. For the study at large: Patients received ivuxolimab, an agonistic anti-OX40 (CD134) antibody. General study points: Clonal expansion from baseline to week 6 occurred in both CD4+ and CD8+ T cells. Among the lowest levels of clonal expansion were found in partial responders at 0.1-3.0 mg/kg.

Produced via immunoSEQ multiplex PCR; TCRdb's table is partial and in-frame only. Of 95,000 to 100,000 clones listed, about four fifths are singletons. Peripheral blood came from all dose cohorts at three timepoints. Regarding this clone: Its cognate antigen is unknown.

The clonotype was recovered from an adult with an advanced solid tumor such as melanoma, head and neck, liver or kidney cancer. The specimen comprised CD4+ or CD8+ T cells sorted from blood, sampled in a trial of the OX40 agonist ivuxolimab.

CDR3 in amino acids: CASSPQGQGLFETQYF. The DNA for the CDR3 is TGTGCCAGCAGCCCACAGGGACAGGGCCTCTTCGAGACCCAGTACTTC. The rearrangement links TRBV7-2 to TRBJ2-5, with 9 nucleotides matching TRBD1. V lost 5 bases, J lost 5 bases, and 12 bases stayed unmatched. CDR1 is SGHTA and CDR2 is FQGNSA in the germline V gene. There are 16 residues in the CDR3.